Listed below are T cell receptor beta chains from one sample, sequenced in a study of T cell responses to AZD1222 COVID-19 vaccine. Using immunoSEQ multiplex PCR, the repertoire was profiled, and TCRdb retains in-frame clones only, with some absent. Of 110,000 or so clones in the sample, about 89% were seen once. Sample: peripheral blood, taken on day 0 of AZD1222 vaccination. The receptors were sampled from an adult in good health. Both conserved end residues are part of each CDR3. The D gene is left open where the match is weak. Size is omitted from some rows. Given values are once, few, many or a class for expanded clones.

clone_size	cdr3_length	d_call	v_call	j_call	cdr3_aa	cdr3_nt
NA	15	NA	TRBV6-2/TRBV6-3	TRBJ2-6	CASSYDNREANVLTF	TGTGCCAGCAGTTACGACAATCGCGAGGCCAACGTCCTGACTTTC
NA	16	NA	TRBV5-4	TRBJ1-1	CASSLGEGSMNTEAFF	TGTGCCAGCAGCTTGGGGGAAGGGTCCATGAACACTGAAGCTTTCTTT
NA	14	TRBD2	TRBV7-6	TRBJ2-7	CASSPGGVSYEQYF	TGTGCCAGCAGCCCCGGGGGGGTCTCCTACGAGCAGTACTTC
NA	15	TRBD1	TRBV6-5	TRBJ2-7	CASSIDRGRLDEQYF	TGTGCCAGCAGCATCGACAGGGGCCGATTGGACGAGCAGTACTTC
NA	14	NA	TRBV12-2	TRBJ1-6	CASRPEIYNSPLHF	TGTGCAAGTCGCCCGGAGATCTATAATTCACCCCTCCACTTT
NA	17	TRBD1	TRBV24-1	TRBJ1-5	CATSDHHRGPLDQPQHF	TGTGCCACCAGTGATCACCACAGGGGGCCTCTAGATCAGCCCCAGCATTTT
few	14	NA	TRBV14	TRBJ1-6	CASSPRPHNSPLHF	TGTGCCAGCAGCCCCAGGCCCCATAATTCACCCCTCCACTTT
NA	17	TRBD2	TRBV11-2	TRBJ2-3	CASSPRTSVTSTDTQYF	TGTGCCAGCAGCCCCCGGACTAGCGTAACTAGCACAGATACGCAGTATTTT
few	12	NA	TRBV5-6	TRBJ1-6	CASSLSTSPLHF	TGTGCCAGCAGCTTGTCAACTTCACCCCTCCACTTT
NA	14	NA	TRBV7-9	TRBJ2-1	CASSLPGEGNEQFF	TGTGCCAGCAGCTTACCGGGAGAGGGCAATGAGCAGTTCTTC
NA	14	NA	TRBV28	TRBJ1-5	CASSLSGINQPQHF	TGTGCCAGCAGTTTATCAGGGATCAATCAGCCCCAGCATTTT
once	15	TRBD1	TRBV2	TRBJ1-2	CASSGTERSRPGYTF	TGTGCCAGCTCCGGGACAGAGAGAAGCCGCCCTGGCTACACCTTC
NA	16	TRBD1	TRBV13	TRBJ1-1	CASSPRQGRGNTEAFF	TGTGCCAGCAGCCCTAGACAGGGGAGGGGGAACACTGAAGCTTTCTTT
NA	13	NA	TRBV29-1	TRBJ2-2	CSVAPLNTGELFF	TGCAGCGTTGCACCCCTAAACACCGGGGAGCTGTTTTTT
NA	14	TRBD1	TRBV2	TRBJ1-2	CASSEARQGSIYTF	TGTGCCAGCAGTGAAGCCAGACAGGGAAGCATCTACACCTTC
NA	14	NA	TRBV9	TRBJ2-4	CASSVASGQAIQYF	TGTGCCAGCAGCGTAGCTAGTGGGCAGGCCATTCAGTACTTC
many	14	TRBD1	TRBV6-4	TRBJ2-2	CASSDSGGAGELFF	TGTGCCAGCAGTGACTCAGGGGGCGCCGGGGAGCTGTTTTTT
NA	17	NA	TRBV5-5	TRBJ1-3	CASSLYPLPDSGNTIYF	TGTGCCAGCAGCCTATATCCGCTACCTGACTCTGGAAACACCATATATTTT
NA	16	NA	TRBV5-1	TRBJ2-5	CASSLGGFSYQETQYF	TGCGCCAGCAGCTTGGGGGGCTTTTCGTACCAAGAGACCCAGTACTTC
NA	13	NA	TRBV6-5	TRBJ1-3	CASFFNGANTIYF	TGTGCCAGCTTTTTTAACGGTGCAAACACCATATATTTT
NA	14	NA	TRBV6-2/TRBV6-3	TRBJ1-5	CASSPLTGNQPQHF	TGTGCCAGCAGCCCACTGACAGGCAATCAGCCCCAGCATTTT
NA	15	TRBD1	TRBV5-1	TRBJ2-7	CASSSGTGGWVEQYF	TGCGCCAGCAGCTCCGGGACAGGGGGCTGGGTCGAGCAGTACTTC
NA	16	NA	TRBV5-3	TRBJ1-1	CARSRLSPPQGTLPFF	TGTGCCAGAAGCCGTTTGTCTCCCCCCCAGGGCACTCTCCCTTTCTTT
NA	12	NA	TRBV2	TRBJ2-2	CASSEEAGELFF	TGTGCCAGCAGTGAAGAAGCCGGGGAGCTGTTTTTT
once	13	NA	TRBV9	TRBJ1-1	CASSVGGLGEAFF	TGTGCCAGCAGCGTAGGAGGTCTGGGGGAAGCTTTCTTT
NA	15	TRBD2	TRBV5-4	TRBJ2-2	CAAEKAGGNTGELFF	TGTGCCGCAGAGAAAGCGGGAGGGAACACCGGGGAGCTGTTTTTT
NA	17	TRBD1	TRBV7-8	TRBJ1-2	CASSPLEGQLKNYGYTF	TGTGCCAGCAGCCCTTTAGAGGGACAGCTTAAAAACTATGGCTACACCTTC
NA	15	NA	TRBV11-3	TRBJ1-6	CASSLDSGQHSPLHF	TGTGCCAGCAGCTTAGATTCAGGACAGCATTCACCCCTCCACTTT
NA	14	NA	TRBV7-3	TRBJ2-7	CASSPGGGGLEQYF	TGTGCCAGCAGCCCCGGTGGGGGCGGCCTAGAGCAGTACTTC
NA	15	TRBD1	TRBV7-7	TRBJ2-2	CASSVQGGAIGELFF	TGTGCTAGCAGCGTACAAGGGGGCGCGATCGGGGAGCTGTTTTTT
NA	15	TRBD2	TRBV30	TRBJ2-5	CAWSRNSGSQETQYF	TGTGCCTGGAGTAGGAATAGCGGGTCTCAAGAGACCCAGTACTTC
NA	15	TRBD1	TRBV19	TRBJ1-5	CASSIPPRGSQPQHF	TGTGCCAGTAGTATCCCCCCCAGGGGGAGTCAGCCCCAGCATTTT
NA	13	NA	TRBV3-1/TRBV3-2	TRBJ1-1	CASSQMRHTEAFF	TGTGCCAGCAGCCAAATGAGGCATACTGAAGCTTTCTTT
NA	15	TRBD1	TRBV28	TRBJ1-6	CASSSSTGRNSPLHF	TGTGCCAGCAGTTCGTCGACAGGGCGAAATTCACCCCTCCACTTT
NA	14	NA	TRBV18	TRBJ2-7	CASSPQTVSYEQYF	TGTGCCAGCTCACCTCAAACGGTTTCCTACGAGCAGTACTTC
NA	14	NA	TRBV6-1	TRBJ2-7	CASSEYPGGYEQYF	TGTGCCAGCAGTGAGTATCCCGGTGGGTACGAGCAGTACTTC
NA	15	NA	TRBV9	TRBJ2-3	CASSVDPAGTDTQYF	TGTGCCAGCAGCGTAGATCCAGCGGGCACAGATACGCAGTATTTT
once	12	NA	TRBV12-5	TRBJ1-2	CASLGTSYGYTF	TGTGCTAGCTTGGGGACTTCCTATGGCTACACCTTC
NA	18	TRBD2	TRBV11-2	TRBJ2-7	CASSRDPSGRADAYEQYF	TGTGCCAGCAGCCGCGATCCTAGCGGGAGGGCCGATGCTTACGAGCAGTACTTC
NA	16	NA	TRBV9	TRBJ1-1	CASSPSITRGGLGAFF	TGTGCCAGCAGCCCGTCAATTACGAGGGGGGGCCTTGGAGCTTTCTTT
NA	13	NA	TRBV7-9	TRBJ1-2	CASSLSVAPGYTF	TGTGCCAGCAGCCTAAGCGTTGCCCCTGGCTACACCTTC
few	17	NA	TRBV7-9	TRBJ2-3	CASSLALSGFGPDTQYF	TGTGCCAGCAGCTTAGCGCTATCAGGGTTCGGCCCAGATACGCAGTATTTT
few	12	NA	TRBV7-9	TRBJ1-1	CASSSPEGVAFF	TGTGCCAGCAGCTCGCCCGAAGGGGTAGCTTTCTTT
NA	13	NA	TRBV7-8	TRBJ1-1	CASSLGGPAEAFF	TGTGCCAGCAGCTTAGGAGGGCCCGCTGAAGCTTTCTTT
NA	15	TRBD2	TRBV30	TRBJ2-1	CAWSSLAGEYNEQFF	TGTGCCTGGAGTTCACTAGCGGGGGAATACAATGAGCAGTTCTTC
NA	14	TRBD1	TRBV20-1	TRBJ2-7	CSASRVDRASEQYF	TGCAGTGCTAGTAGGGTCGACAGGGCCAGCGAGCAGTACTTC
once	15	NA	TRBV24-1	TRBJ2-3	CATPQRGRGTDTQYF	TGTGCCACCCCTCAAAGGGGCCGGGGGACAGATACGCAGTATTTT
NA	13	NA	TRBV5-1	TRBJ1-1	CASSTAANTEAFF	TGCGCCAGCAGCACCGCAGCGAACACTGAAGCTTTCTTT
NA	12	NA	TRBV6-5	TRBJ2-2	CASRGSLGELFF	TGTGCCAGCAGGGGAAGCCTTGGTGAGCTGTTTTTT
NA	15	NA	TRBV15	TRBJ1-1	CATSRIREGNTEAFF	TGTGCCACCAGCAGGATCAGGGAAGGGAACACTGAAGCTTTCTTT
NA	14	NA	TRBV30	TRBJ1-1	CAWSRPGAGTEAFF	TGTGCCTGGAGCAGACCCGGGGCCGGCACTGAAGCTTTCTTT
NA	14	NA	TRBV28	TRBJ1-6	CASSLLTDNSPLHF	TGTGCCAGCAGTCTACTGACAGATAATTCACCCCTCCACTTT
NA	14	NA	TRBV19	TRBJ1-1	CASIRTVQGTEAFF	TGTGCCAGTATCAGGACAGTTCAGGGGACTGAAGCTTTCTTT
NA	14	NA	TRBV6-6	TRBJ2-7	CASIEGPNVDEQYF	TGTGCCAGCATTGAGGGGCCAAATGTAGACGAGCAGTACTTC
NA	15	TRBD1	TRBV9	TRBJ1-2	CASSVGAGGLGGYTF	TGTGCCAGCAGCGTAGGGGCAGGGGGCTTGGGTGGCTACACCTTC
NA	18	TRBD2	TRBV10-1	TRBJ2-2	CASSDRRVRAGDTGELFF	TGCGCCAGCAGTGACCGCAGGGTGCGAGCGGGGGACACCGGGGAGCTGTTTTTT
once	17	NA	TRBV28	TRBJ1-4	CASSGGQGDPTNEKLFF	TGTGCCAGCAGTGGGGGCCAGGGAGATCCAACTAATGAAAAACTGTTTTTT
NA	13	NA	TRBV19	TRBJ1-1	CASKFGANTEAFF	TGTGCCAGTAAGTTCGGGGCGAACACTGAAGCTTTCTTT
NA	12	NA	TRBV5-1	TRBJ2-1	CASSLMGNEQFF	TGCGCCAGCAGCTTGATGGGGAATGAGCAGTTCTTC
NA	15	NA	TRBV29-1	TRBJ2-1	CSASFPFSTYNEQFF	TGCAGCGCTTCCTTCCCTTTCTCTACCTACAATGAGCAGTTCTTC